This record covers a single T cell receptor beta chain. Its target is not known. TCRdb redid the calling of the RT-PCR reads with MiXCR, one entry per CDR3 protein. The sample consists of around 200,000 distinct CDR3 sequences, 7.5% to 10% of them appearing once. The sample comes from a study of response to subunit inactivated influenza vaccine. General observations from the study: The authors suggested that every seasonal influenza vaccination recruits few new T cells.

The germline V gene encodes CDR1 MNHEY and CDR2 SVGEGT. V was clipped by 7 bases and J by 0 bases; unmatched bases: 7. The CDR3 is 15 amino acids. The chain joins TRBV6-2 or TRBV6-3 to TRBJ1-1, with 8 bases fitting TRBD1. The sequence was obtained from a man aged 50 to 59 who received an inactivated influenza vaccine. The specimen comprised non-naive T cells sorted from PBMCs, sampled on the day of vaccination. The CDR3 reads CASMVPGGLNTEAFF. CDR3 DNA sequence: TGTGCCAGCATGGTGCCAGGGGGCCTGAACACTGAAGCTTTCTTT.